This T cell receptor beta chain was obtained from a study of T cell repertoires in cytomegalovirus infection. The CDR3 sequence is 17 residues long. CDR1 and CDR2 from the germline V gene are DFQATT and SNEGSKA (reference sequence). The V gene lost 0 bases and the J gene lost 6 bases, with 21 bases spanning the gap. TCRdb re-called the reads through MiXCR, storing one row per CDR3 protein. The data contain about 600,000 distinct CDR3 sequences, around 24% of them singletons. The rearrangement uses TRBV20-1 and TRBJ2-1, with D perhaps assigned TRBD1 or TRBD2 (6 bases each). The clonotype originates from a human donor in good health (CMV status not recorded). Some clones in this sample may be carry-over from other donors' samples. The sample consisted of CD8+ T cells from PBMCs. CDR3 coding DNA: TGCAGTGCTAGAGATTGGGGGGCGCGGGTCTTGGCCAATGAGCAGTTCTTC. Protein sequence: CSARDWGARVLANEQFF.